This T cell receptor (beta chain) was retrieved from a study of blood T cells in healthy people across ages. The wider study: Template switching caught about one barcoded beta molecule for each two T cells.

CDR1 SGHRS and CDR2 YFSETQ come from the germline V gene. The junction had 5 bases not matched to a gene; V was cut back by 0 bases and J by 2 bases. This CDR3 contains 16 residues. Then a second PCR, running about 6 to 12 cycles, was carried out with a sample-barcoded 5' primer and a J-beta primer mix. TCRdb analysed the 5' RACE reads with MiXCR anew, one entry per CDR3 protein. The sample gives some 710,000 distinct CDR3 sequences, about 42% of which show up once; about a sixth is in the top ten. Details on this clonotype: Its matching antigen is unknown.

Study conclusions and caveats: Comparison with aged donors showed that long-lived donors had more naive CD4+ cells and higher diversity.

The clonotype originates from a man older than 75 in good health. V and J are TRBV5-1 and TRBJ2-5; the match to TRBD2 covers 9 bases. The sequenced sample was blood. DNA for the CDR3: TGCGCCAGCAGCTTGGGGAGCGGGAGGAGTCAAGAGACCCAGTACTTC. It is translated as CASSLGSGRSQETQYF.